Presented here are 19 T cell receptor beta chains from one specimen sequenced in a study of radiation and T cells in renal cell carcinoma. Time point denoted: blood 4 weeks post-SBRT, at nephrectomy. Treatment here: 15 Gy SBRT to primary tumor, nephrectomy 4 weeks later. Produced via immunoSEQ multiplex PCR; TCRdb's table is partial and in-frame only. The sample has about 62,000 clones, roughly 80% seen once; the top ten hold more than 6.5%. Sample: blood, taken from a patient whose treatment included radiotherapy and nephrectomy. These receptors all come from a man aged 55 to 69 with renal cell carcinoma.

CDR3 loop: CASSTGGAGWETQYF. In DNA, the CDR3 is TGTGCCAGCAGTACGGGGGGGGCCGGCTGGGAGACCCAGTACTTC. The rearrangement joins TRBV13 to TRBJ2-5, with 8 bases that match TRBD2. Germline V gene data show CDR1 as PRHDT and CDR2 as FYEKMQ (reference sequence). The CDR3 length is 15 residues. J gave up 5 bases and V 6 bases, and 11 bases lay outside the gene matches.

The chain joins TRBV6-1 to TRBJ1-1; D might be TRBD1 (6 bases). The CDR3 length is 14 residues. Germline V gives CDR1 MNHNS, CDR2 SASEGT. Trimming took 5 bases from V and 13 from J, leaving 23 bases between them. CDR3 DNA: TGTGCCAGCAGTCGGACAGCAGAGTCAGCTAAGGGTTTCTTT. Encoded protein: CASSRTAESAKGFF.

V and J are TRBV5-6 and TRBJ2-1; 9 bases are shared with TRBD2. The V segment lost 2 bases and the J segment 7 bases; nucleotides outside the gene matches: 10. Germline lookup yields CDR1 SGHDT and CDR2 YYEEEE. The CDR3 loop spans 16 amino acids. CDR3 nucleotides: TGTGCCAGCAGCTTTGAGGTGCTAGCGGGAAGGAATGAGCAGTTCTTC. As protein: CASSFEVLAGRNEQFF.

J is TRBJ2-3 and V is TRBV27; D call uncertain. V lost 4 bases and J 6 bases, leaving 11 bases between the germline ends. CDR3 length: 13 amino acids. Germline loops: CDR1 MNHEY, CDR2 SMNVEV (reference sequence). CDR3: CASSSFLGDTQYF. CDR3 bases: TGTGCCAGCAGTTCCTTTTTGGGGGATACGCAGTATTTT.

The rearrangement joins TRBV5-8 to TRBJ2-5, with TRBD2 matching over 11 bases. The trim removed 0 bases at V and 5 bases at J, leaving 6 bases unmatched. Looked up from germline, CDR1 is SGHTS and CDR2 is YDEGEE. The CDR3 consists of 16 residues. The CDR3 protein is CASSLEVAGGRETQYF. The CDR3 DNA reads TGTGCCAGCAGCTTGGAAGTAGCGGGAGGGCGGGAGACCCAGTACTTC.

CDR3 DNA: TGTGCCAGCAGCCAAGATTCTGGCAGCCGAGTGACCCAGTACTTC. Its protein product is CASSQDSGSRVTQYF. The chain joins TRBV14 to TRBJ2-5; D gene uncertain. This CDR3 region has 15 residues. V lost 0 bases to trimming and J lost 7 bases, with 15 bases between them. In germline, CDR1 is SGHDN, CDR2 FVKESK.

The rearrangement links TRBV29-1 to TRBJ1-2; 7 positions agree with TRBD1. This CDR3 contains 13 residues. J was trimmed by 2 bases and V by 7 bases; bases with no gene match: 7. CDR1 and CDR2 (germline): SQVTM, ANQGSEA. The CDR3 region is CSAEPTGNYGYTF. The CDR3 nucleotides read TGCAGCGCCGAACCGACAGGGAACTATGGCTACACCTTC.

This chain links TRBV10-3 with TRBJ2-3, with D maybe TRBD2 (5 bases). Trimming took 4 bases from V and 6 from J, leaving 8 bases between them. Per germline, CDR1 ENHRY and CDR2 SYGVKD. The CDR3 loop spans 12 amino acids. The CDR3 nucleotides are TGTGCCATCAGTGTACTAGGGGATACGCAGTATTTT. This gives the protein CAISVLGDTQYF.

The chain combines TRBV2 with TRBJ2-5, with 8 bases aligning to TRBD1. J was trimmed by 10 bases and V by 6 bases; bases with no gene match: 28. Germline V gene data show CDR1 as SNHLY and CDR2 as FYNNEI. The length of the CDR3 is 19 residues. CDR3 loop: CASRSGTGGLETRIGVQYF. DNA for the CDR3: TGTGCCAGCAGGTCCGGGACAGGAGGCCTAGAAACACGGATTGGGGTCCAGTACTTC.

This clone has only one observation. This chain connects TRBV19 to TRBJ1-1; D ambiguous. CDR1 and CDR2 from the germline V gene are LNHDA and SQIVND (reference sequence). This CDR3 region has 15 residues. V was clipped by 4 bases and J by 1 base, with 13 bases between them. CDR3 amino acids: CASSSTALSNTEAFF. The CDR3 region has the DNA TGTGCCAGTAGTAGCACAGCGCTATCGAACACTGAAGCTTTCTTT.

The rearrangement links TRBV28 to TRBJ2-2, with TRBD2 identical over 8 bases. After removal of 5 bases from V and 3 bases from J, the junction contained 20 bases not matched to a gene. The CDR3 runs 20 residues. CDR1 is MDHEN, CDR2 SYDVKM, per germline. CDR3 residues: CASSPRFGLLSGGYTGELFF. The CDR3 DNA reads TGTGCCAGCAGTCCTCGCTTTGGGTTACTAAGCGGGGGTTACACCGGGGAGCTGTTTTTT. The whole variable domain, remainder taken from reference TRBV28 and TRBJ2-2, is DVKVTQSSRYLVKRTGEKVFLECVQDMDHENMFWYRQDPGLGLRLIYFSYDVKMKEKGDIPEGYSVSREKKERFSLILESASTNQTSMYLCASSPRFGLLSGGYTGELFFGEGSRLTVL.

The gene calls are TRBV5-3 and TRBJ1-1; weak D call: TRBD1 (6 bases). TRBV5-3 is classed as an ORF, of uncertain function. This CDR3 is 15 amino acids long. V lost 4 bases to trimming and J lost 5 bases, with 18 bases between them. CDR3 nucleotides: TGTGCCAGAAGCCTCCCACAGGGCCCGGGGACTGAAGCTTTCTTT. Its translation is CARSLPQGPGTEAFF.

DNA for the CDR3: TGTGCCAGCAGCTCCCAGCACTTACTGGGTCACGAGCAGTACTTC. It translates to CASSSQHLLGHEQYF. The rearrangement links TRBV7-2 to TRBJ2-7; D is unresolved. Trimming took off 4 bases at V and 5 bases at J, with 18 bases between the two ends. The CDR3 consists of 15 residues. The V gene's germline CDR1 is SGHTA and CDR2 FQGNSA.

The chain employs TRBV9 and TRBJ2-1, with a tentative D call TRBD2 (6 bases). Trimming took 4 bases from V and 7 from J, leaving 18 bases between them. Germline CDR1 reads SGDLS; CDR2 reads YYNGEE. The CDR3 runs to 15 residues. The CDR3 here is CASSPRRESLNEQFF. The DNA of the CDR3 is TGTGCCAGCAGCCCCCGACGGGAGAGCCTAAATGAGCAGTTCTTC.

This rearrangement joins TRBV2 to TRBJ1-5, with D possibly matching TRBD1 (6 bases). The CDR3 loop spans 15 amino acids. The germline CDR1 and CDR2 sequences are SNHLY and FYNNEI. The V and J ends lost 6 bases and 6 bases respectively, with 18 bases between them. As DNA, the CDR3 is TGTGCCAGCAGGGGAGGACAGAGGGGAGCTCAGCCCCAGCATTTT. It specifies CASRGGQRGAQPQHF.

The rearrangement links TRBV6-6 to TRBJ1-2, with D possibly matching TRBD1 (6 bases). CDR3 length: 15 residues. The germline gives CDR1 MNHNY, CDR2 SVGAGI (reference sequence). Trimming removed 6 bases from V and 4 bases from J, with 18 bases in between. The CDR3 region has the DNA TGTGCCAGCAGCTCACTATCGACAGGCCCCTATGGCTACACCTTC. It specifies CASSSLSTGPYGYTF.

The chain combines TRBV7-6 with TRBJ2-3; TRBD2 agrees at 9 bases. In germline, CDR1 is SGHVS, CDR2 FNYEAQ. The CDR3 totals 16 residues. V gave up 6 bases and J gave up 1 base; unmatched junction bases: 8. The chain's CDR3 is CASSSTRTSGTDTQYF. The DNA for the CDR3 is TGTGCCAGCAGTTCAACTAGGACTAGCGGCACAGATACGCAGTATTTT.

The chain employs TRBV18 and TRBJ2-7; D tentatively fits TRBD1 or TRBD2 (5 bases each). The CDR3 contains 16 residues. Germline CDR1 and CDR2: KGHSH and LQKENI. With 3 bases removed from V and 4 bases from J, the gap between germline ends came to 19 bases. The CDR3 coding sequence is TGTGCCAGCTCACCTTCCATCGGGACGGAGCAATACGAGCAGTACTTC. Translating gives CASSPSIGTEQYEQYF.

This chain links TRBV7-2 with TRBJ2-1; D gene uncertain. Trimming took 1 base from V and 5 from J, leaving 6 bases between them. This CDR3 spans 13 amino acids. Germline assignment: CDR1 SGHTA and CDR2 FQGNSA. Here the CDR3 reads CASSLGPNNEQFF. In nucleotides, the CDR3 is TGTGCCAGCAGCTTAGGCCCTAACAATGAGCAGTTCTTC.